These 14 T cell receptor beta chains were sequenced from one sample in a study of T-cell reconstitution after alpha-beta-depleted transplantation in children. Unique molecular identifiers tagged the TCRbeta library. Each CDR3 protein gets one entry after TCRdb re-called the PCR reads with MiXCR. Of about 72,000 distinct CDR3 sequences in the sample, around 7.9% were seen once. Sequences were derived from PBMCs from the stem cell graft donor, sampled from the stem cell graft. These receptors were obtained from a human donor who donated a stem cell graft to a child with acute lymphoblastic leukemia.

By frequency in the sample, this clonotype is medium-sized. CDR3 DNA sequence: TGTGCCAGCAGTGAAGCGGGAGGCACAGATACGCAGTATTTT. This sequence encodes CASSEAGGTDTQYF. The chain has TRBV6-4 and TRBJ2-3, with 8 bases that match TRBD2. This CDR3 comprises 14 residues. Losses at the gene ends were 3 bases for V and 1 base for J; bases not matched to a gene: 0. Germline values: CDR1 MRHNA, CDR2 SNTAGT.

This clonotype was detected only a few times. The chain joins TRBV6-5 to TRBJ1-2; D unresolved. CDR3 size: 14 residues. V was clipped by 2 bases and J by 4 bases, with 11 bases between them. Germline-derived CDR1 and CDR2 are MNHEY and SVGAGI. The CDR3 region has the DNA TGTGCCAGCAGTTACGATTGGGAAGGCTATGGCTACACCTTC. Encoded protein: CASSYDWEGYGYTF.

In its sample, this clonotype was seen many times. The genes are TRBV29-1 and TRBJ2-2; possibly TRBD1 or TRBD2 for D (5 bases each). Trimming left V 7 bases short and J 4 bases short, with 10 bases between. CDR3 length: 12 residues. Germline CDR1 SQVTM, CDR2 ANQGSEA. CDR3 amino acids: CSAGTITGELFF. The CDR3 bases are TGCAGCGCCGGGACCATCACCGGGGAGCTGTTTTTT.

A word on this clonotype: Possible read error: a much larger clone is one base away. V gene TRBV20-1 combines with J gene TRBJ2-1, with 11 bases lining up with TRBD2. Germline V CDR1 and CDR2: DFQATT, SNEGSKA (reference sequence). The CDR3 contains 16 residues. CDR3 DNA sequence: TGCTGTGCTAGTAGAACTAGCGGGGGCCGCTACAATGAGCAGTTCTTC. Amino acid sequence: CCASRTSGGRYNEQFF.

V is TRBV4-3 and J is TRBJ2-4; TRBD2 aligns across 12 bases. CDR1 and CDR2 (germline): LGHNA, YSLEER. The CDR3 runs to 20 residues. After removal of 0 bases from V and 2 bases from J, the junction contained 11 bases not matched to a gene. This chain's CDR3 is CASSQDPPSGGAGTKNIQYF. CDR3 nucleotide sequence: TGCGCCAGCAGCCAAGATCCCCCTAGCGGGGGGGCAGGGACCAAAAACATTCAGTACTTC.

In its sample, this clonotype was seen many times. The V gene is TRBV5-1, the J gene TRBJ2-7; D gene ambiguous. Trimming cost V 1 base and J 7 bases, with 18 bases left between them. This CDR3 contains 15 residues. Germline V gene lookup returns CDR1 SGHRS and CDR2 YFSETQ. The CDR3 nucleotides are TGCGCCAGCAGCTTGACGACGGCCTCAGGACGGGAGCAGTACTTC. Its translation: CASSLTTASGREQYF.

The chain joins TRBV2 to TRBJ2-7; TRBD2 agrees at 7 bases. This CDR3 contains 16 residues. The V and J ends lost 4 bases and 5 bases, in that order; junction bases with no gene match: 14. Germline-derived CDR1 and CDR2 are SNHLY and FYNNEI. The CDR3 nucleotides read TGTGCCAGCAGTGGAGCCCCACTAGCGATCCCCCACGAGCAGTACTTC. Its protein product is CASSGAPLAIPHEQYF. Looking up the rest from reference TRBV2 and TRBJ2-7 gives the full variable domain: EPEVTQTPSHQVTQMGQEVILRCVPISNHLYFYWYRQILGQKVEFLVSFYNNEISEKSEIFDDQFSVERPDGSNFTLKIRSTKLEDSAMYFCASSGAPLAIPHEQYFGPGTRLTVT.

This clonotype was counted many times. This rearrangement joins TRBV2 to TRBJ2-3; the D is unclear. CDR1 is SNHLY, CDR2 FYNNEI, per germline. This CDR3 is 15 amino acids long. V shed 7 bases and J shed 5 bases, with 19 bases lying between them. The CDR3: CASNARNTVGDTQYF. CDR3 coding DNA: TGTGCCAGCAACGCCAGAAATACAGTTGGAGATACGCAGTATTTT.

Here the CDR3 DNA reads TGCAGTGCTCGGAGGGCCGGATCCTACAATGAGCAGTTCTTC. It yields the protein CSARRAGSYNEQFF. The chain combines TRBV20-1 with TRBJ2-1; TRBD2 is a possible D gene (6 bases). CDR1 and CDR2 from the germline V gene are DFQATT and SNEGSKA (reference sequence). The CDR3 runs 14 residues. With 5 bases removed from V and 1 base from J, the gap between germline ends came to 12 bases.

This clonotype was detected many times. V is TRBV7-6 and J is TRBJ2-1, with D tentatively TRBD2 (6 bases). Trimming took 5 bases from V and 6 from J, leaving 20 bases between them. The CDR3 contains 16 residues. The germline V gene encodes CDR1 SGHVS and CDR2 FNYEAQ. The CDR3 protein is CASSARPARAGNEQFF. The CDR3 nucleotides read TGTGCCAGCAGCGCCCGACCGGCCAGAGCGGGCAATGAGCAGTTCTTC. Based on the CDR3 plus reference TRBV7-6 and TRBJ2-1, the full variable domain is GAGVSQSPRYKVTKRGQDVALRCDPISGHVSLYWYRQALGQGPEFLTYFNYEAQQDKSGLPNDRFSAERPEGSISTLTIQRTEQRDSAMYRCASSARPARAGNEQFFGPGTRLTVL.

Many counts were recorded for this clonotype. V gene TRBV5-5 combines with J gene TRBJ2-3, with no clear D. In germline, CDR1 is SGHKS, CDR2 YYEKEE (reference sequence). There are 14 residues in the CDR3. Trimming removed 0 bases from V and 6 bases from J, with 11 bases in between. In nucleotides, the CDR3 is TGTGCCAGCAGCTTGGATTCCCCCCTTGATACGCAGTATTTT. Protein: CASSLDSPLDTQYF.

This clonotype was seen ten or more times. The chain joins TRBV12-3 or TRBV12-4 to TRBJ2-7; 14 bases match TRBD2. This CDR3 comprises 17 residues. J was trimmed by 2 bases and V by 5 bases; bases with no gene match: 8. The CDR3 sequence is CASSDGTSGRPPYEQYF. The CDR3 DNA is TGTGCCAGCAGTGATGGGACTAGCGGGAGACCCCCCTACGAGCAGTACTTC.

In DNA, the CDR3 is TGCGCCAGCAGCCAAGATGACGTCAGTTGGGAAAAACTGTTTTTT. Its protein is CASSQDDVSWEKLFF. The chain recombines TRBV4-1 with TRBJ1-4; D remains unclear. V was clipped by 0 bases and J by 8 bases, with 13 bases between them. The germline gives CDR1 MGHRA, CDR2 YSYEKL. The CDR3 is 15 amino acids.

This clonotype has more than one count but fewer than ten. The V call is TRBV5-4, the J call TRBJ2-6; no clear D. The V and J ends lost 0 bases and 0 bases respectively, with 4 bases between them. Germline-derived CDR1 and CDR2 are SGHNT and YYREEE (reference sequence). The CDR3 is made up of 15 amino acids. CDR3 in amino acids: CASSLGSSGANVLTF. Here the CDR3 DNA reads TGTGCCAGCAGCTTGGGCAGCTCTGGGGCCAACGTCCTGACTTTC.